These 14 T cell receptor beta chains share one sample of origin, sequenced in a study of T-cell reconstitution after alpha-beta-depleted transplantation in children. Unique molecular identifiers were incorporated when the TCRbeta library was constructed. TCRdb reprocessed the PCR reads via MiXCR and lists one record per CDR3 protein. The top ten clones hold roughly 3.3% of a sample with some 500,000 distinct CDR3 sequences, around 17% of them seen once. Source: PBMCs from the stem cell graft donor, taken from the stem cell graft. Receptors were obtained from a human donor who donated a stem cell graft to a child with acute lymphoblastic leukemia.

The chain has TRBV4-1 and TRBJ1-2; D ambiguous. The CDR3 sequence is 15 residues long. From germline, CDR1 is MGHRA and CDR2 YSYEKL. Deletions cut 1 base from V and 4 bases from J, with 13 bases between. The CDR3 DNA reads as TGCGCCAGCAGCCAAGGACGCAGGAACTCCTATGGCTACACCTTC. Translation gives CASSQGRRNSYGYTF.

This clonotype turned up a few times. The gene calls are TRBV29-1 and TRBJ1-3; D gene uncertain. Germline values: CDR1 SQVTM, CDR2 ANQGSEA. The CDR3 is made up of 10 amino acids. The V end was cut by 5 bases, the J end by 8 bases, with 7 bases between. Here the CDR3 reads CSVSADTIYF. For the CDR3, the DNA is TGCAGCGTTTCGGCGGACACCATATATTTT.

This clonotype was seen more than once but under ten times. The chain uses TRBV29-1 and TRBJ2-7, with a possible D match to TRBD1 (6 bases). The ends were cut back, 4 bases at V and 2 bases at J, with 12 bases in the middle. The CDR3 is made up of 13 amino acids. The germline gives CDR1 SQVTM, CDR2 ANQGSEA. CDR3 protein: CSVVPDRTYEQYF. The CDR3 DNA follows: TGCAGCGTTGTGCCGGACAGAACCTACGAGCAGTACTTC.

This clonotype came up a few times. The chain carries TRBV12-3 or TRBV12-4 and TRBJ2-3; D might be TRBD2 (6 bases). This CDR3 has 16 amino acids. Trimming took 8 bases from V and 5 from J, leaving 23 bases between them. The CDR3 reads CASSPQARLDRDTQYF. CDR3 in DNA: TGTGCCAGCTCTCCGCAGGCGAGACTAGACAGAGATACGCAGTATTTT.

The rearrangement links TRBV9 to TRBJ2-2; D remains unclear. CDR3 length: 13 residues. Trimming shortened V by 3 bases and J by 1 base, and 4 bases separated the two germline ends. CDR1 is SGDLS, CDR2 YYNGEE, per germline. The CDR3 nucleotides are TGTGCCAGCAGCGCCCTGAACACCGGGGAGCTGTTTTTT. Translated: CASSALNTGELFF.

The J gene is TRBJ1-5, the V gene TRBV5-1, with 7 bases aligning to TRBD1. The CDR3 loop spans 14 amino acids. The V segment lost 5 bases and the J segment 5 bases; nucleotides outside the gene matches: 7. Germline lookup yields CDR1 SGHRS and CDR2 YFSETQ. The CDR3 DNA is TGCGCCAGCAGGCTCACCACAGGGGATCAGCCCCAGCATTTT. Translating it yields CASRLTTGDQPQHF.

J is TRBJ2-7 and V is TRBV4-2; no reliable D call. Per the germline V gene, CDR1 is LGHNA and CDR2 is YNFKEQ. CDR3 length: 12 residues. Trimming shortened V by 8 bases and J by 2 bases, and 10 bases separated the two germline ends. CDR3 protein: CASGNSAYEQYF. Written as DNA, the CDR3 is TGTGCCAGCGGGAACTCGGCCTACGAGCAGTACTTC.

This sequence joins TRBV10-3 and TRBJ2-2; tentative D call: TRBD2 (6 bases). V dropped 5 bases and J dropped 6 bases, with 13 bases sitting between them. The germline V gene encodes CDR1 ENHRY and CDR2 SYGVKD. There are 14 residues in the CDR3. CDR3 sequence reads: CAISWGRLAGELFF. In DNA, the CDR3 is TGTGCCATCAGTTGGGGGAGGCTGGCCGGGGAGCTGTTTTTT.

This chain uses TRBV5-1 with TRBJ2-7; 7 positions match TRBD1. CDR1 and CDR2 (germline): SGHRS, YFSETQ. Trimming took 4 bases from V and 3 from J; bases not matched to a gene: 13. The CDR3 consists of 16 residues. The DNA for the CDR3 is TGCGCCAGCAGCGGGGATGGGACAGCAAACTTCTACGAGCAGTACTTC. Protein: CASSGDGTANFYEQYF.

The chain employs TRBV20-1 and TRBJ2-1, with 9 bases aligning to TRBD2. Germline assignment: CDR1 DFQATT and CDR2 SNEGSKA (reference sequence). V was clipped by 0 bases and J by 0 bases; unmatched bases: 15. There are 20 residues in the CDR3. The CDR3 DNA reads as TGCAGTGCTAGAGATAACCCCCTAGCGGGGTTCTACAGCTCCTACAATGAGCAGTTCTTC. Translating gives CSARDNPLAGFYSSYNEQFF.

V is TRBV5-1 and J is TRBJ2-5; TRBD2 matches at 7 bases. Trimming cost V 1 base and J 2 bases; bases outside gene matches: 11. Germline lookup yields CDR1 SGHRS and CDR2 YFSETQ. The CDR3 length is 17 residues. DNA for the CDR3: TGCGCCAGCAGCTTGCGGTGGGCGGGAGAACCGCAAGAGACCCAGTACTTC. As protein: CASSLRWAGEPQETQYF.

The genes are TRBV18 and TRBJ2-7; 7 nucleotides match TRBD2. Per the germline V gene, CDR1 is KGHSH and CDR2 is LQKENI. The CDR3 length is 15 residues. J gave up 2 bases and V 1 base, and 5 bases lay outside the gene matches. The CDR3 sequence: CASSPQLAQTYEQYF. CDR3 in DNA: TGTGCCAGCTCACCACAACTAGCGCAAACCTACGAGCAGTACTTC.

This rearrangement joins TRBV12-3 or TRBV12-4 to TRBJ2-1; no reliable D call. V lost 1 base and J lost 6, with 13 bases in between. This CDR3 region has 15 residues. CDR3 in amino acids: CASSLVSGRGNEQFF. CDR3 coding DNA: TGTGCCAGCAGTTTAGTCTCCGGTCGAGGCAATGAGCAGTTCTTC.

This chain links TRBV20-1 with TRBJ2-7; the match to TRBD2 covers 9 bases. Germline V CDR1 and CDR2: DFQATT, SNEGSKA (reference sequence). Trimming removed 5 bases from V and 0 bases from J; junction bases left unmatched: 8. CDR3 size: 15 residues. DNA for the CDR3: TGCAGTGCTCCCGGGCTAGCGGGACCCTCCTACGAGCAGTACTTC. It specifies CSAPGLAGPSYEQYF.